This TCR beta chain emerged from a study of T cell responses to AZD1222 COVID-19 vaccine. Whole-study findings and limits: Clonal diversity was possibly underestimated, and white British individuals and females predominated among donors.

The protocol was immunoSEQ multiplex PCR, while the TCRdb copy is restricted to in-frame clones and leaves out a portion. The data contain 150,000 to 180,000 clones, roughly nine tenths of them seen just once; the ten biggest clones take up 5.5%. There are a few counts of this clone. Its antigen is not identified. CDR1 and CDR2 from the germline V gene are LNHDA and SQIVND (reference sequence). The CDR3 is made up of 13 amino acids. V shed 4 bases and J shed 2 bases, with 6 bases lying between them. The TCR originated in an adult in good health. The rearrangement joins TRBV19 to TRBJ1-5, with a tentative D call TRBD1 (5 bases). The source material was peripheral blood, sampled on day 0 of MenACWY control vaccination. CDR3 coding DNA: TGTGCCAGTAGTAGGGGCGGCAATCAGCCCCAGCATTTT. Its protein is CASSRGGNQPQHF.